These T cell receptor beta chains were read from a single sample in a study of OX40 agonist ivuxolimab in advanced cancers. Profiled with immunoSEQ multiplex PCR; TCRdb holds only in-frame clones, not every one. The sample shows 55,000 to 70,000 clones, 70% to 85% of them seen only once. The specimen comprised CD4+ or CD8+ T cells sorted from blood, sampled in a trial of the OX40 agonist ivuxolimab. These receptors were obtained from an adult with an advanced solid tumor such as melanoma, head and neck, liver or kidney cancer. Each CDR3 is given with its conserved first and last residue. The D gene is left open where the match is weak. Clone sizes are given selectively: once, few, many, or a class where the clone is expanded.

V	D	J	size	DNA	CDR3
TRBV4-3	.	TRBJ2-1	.	TGCGCCAGCAGCCTAGGCCTTGAGCAGTTCTTC	CASSLGLEQFF
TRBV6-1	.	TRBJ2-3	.	TGTGCCAGCGACGACATGCTCACAGATACGCAGTATTTT	CASDDMLTDTQYF
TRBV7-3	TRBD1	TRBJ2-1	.	TGTGCCAGCAGCTCGACAGGGACCTACAATGAGCAGTTCTTC	CASSSTGTYNEQFF
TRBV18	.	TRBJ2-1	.	TGTGCCAGCTCACACCCCGGGAATGAGCAGTTCTTC	CASSHPGNEQFF
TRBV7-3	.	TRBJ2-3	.	TGTGCCAGCAGCTTGGGGACGGTCACAGATACGCAGTATTTT	CASSLGTVTDTQYF
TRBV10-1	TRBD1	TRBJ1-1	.	TGCGCCAGCAGCCGGGGGACAGGGAATATGAACACTGAAGCTTTCTTT	CASSRGTGNMNTEAFF
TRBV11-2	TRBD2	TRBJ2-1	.	TGTGCCAGCAGCGATGCGACTAGCGGGAGAGATGAGCAGTTCTTC	CASSDATSGRDEQFF
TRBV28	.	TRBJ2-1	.	TGTGCCAGCAGTCCACCCCGACAAAATGAGCAGTTCTTC	CASSPPRQNEQFF
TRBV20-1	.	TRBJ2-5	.	TGCAGTGCGGGTGATCGGGAGACCCAGTACTTC	CSAGDRETQYF
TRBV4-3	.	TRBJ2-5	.	TGCGCCAGCAGCCAAGAATTAGGGGGTATAGAGACCCAGTACTTC	CASSQELGGIETQYF
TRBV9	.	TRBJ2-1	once	TGTGCCAGCAGCCTCCGGAGCGGGCCCTACAATGAGCAGTTCTTC	CASSLRSGPYNEQFF
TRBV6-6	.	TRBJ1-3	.	TGTGCCAGCAGTTACTCTACTACAGGAGTTGGAAACACCATATATTTT	CASSYSTTGVGNTIYF
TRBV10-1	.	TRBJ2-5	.	TGCGCCAGCAGTGAGTCGGGTCTGGTTGAGCGGATGGAGACCCAGTACTTC	CASSESGLVERMETQYF
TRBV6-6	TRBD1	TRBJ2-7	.	TGTGCCAGCAGTTTTCAACCGGGACAGGGCTACGAGCAGTACTTC	CASSFQPGQGYEQYF
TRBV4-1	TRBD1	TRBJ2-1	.	TGCGCCAGCAGCCAACCAGACAGGGCCTACAATGAGCAGTTCTTC	CASSQPDRAYNEQFF
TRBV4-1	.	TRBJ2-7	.	TGCGCCAGCAGCCAAGAACGCGCAGGGAGCTCCTACGAGCAGTACTTC	CASSQERAGSSYEQYF
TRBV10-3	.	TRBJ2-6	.	TGTGCCATCAGTGAGTCTGGGGCAGGGGCCAACGTCCTGACTTTC	CAISESGAGANVLTF
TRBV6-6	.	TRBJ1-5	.	TGTGCCAGCAGTTCTGAGCCTGGCTTACCCCAGCATTTT	CASSSEPGLPQHF
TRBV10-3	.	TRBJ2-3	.	TGTGCCATCAGTGAGTCGCTGGCTGTCACAGATACGCAGTATTTT	CAISESLAVTDTQYF
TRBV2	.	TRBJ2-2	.	TGTGCCAGCACCAACAGGGTCACCGGGGAGCTGTTTTTT	CASTNRVTGELFF
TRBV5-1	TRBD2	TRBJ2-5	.	TGCGCCAGCAGCCCTCTAGCGGGGGGGCTCGAGACCCAGTACTTC	CASSPLAGGLETQYF
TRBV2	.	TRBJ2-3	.	TGTGCCAGCGTCACGGGCACGTATGTGGATACGCAGTATTTT	CASVTGTYVDTQYF
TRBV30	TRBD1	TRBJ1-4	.	TGTGCCTGGAGTGCCGGGACAGCCAATAATGAAAAACTGTTTTTT	CAWSAGTANNEKLFF
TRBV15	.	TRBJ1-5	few	TGTGCCACCAGCAGTAGTGACAAGCCCAATCAGCCCCAGCATTTT	CATSSSDKPNQPQHF
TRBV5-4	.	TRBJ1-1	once	TGTGCCAGCGAACGAGGGTTGGGTACTGAAGCTTTCTTT	CASERGLGTEAFF
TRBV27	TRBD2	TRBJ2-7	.	TGTGCCAGCAGTTTACGCGCGGGAGCTGGGGAGCAGTACTTC	CASSLRAGAGEQYF
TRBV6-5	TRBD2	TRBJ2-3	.	TGTGCCAGCAGTTTGAGACTAGCGGGCACAGATACGCAGTATTTT	CASSLRLAGTDTQYF
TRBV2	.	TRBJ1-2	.	TGTGCCAGCAGCCTGGGAATAACCCTGTTCTATGGCTACACCTTC	CASSLGITLFYGYTF
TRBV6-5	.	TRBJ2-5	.	TGTGCCAGCCGCAAGACAGTGCAAGAGACCCAGTACTTC	CASRKTVQETQYF
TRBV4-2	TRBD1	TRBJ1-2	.	TGTGCCAGCAGCCAAGATCTGACAGGGGGCTATGGCTACACCTTC	CASSQDLTGGYGYTF
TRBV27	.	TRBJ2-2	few	TGTGCCAGCAGTTGGAGCCCCGGGACCGGGGAGCTGTTTTTT	CASSWSPGTGELFF
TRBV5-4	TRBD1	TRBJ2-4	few	TGTGCCAGCAGCTCCGACAGGGGGCTATCCGCCAAAAACATTCAGTACTTC	CASSSDRGLSAKNIQYF
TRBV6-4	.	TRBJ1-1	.	TGTGCCAGCAGTGACTCTTCACGGGGCACTGAAGCTTTCTTT	CASSDSSRGTEAFF
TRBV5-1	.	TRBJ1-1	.	TGCGCCAGCAGCTTGGGTTCATCGAACACTGAAGCTTTCTTT	CASSLGSSNTEAFF
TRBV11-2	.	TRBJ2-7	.	TGTGCCAGCAGCTTCATTGTTTCCTACGAGCAGTACTTC	CASSFIVSYEQYF
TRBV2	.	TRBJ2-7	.	TGTGCCAGCAGTGCCCCCCGGGACTCCCAGTTCGAGCAGTACTTC	CASSAPRDSQFEQYF
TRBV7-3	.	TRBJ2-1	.	TGTGCCAGCAGCTTACCGCCGTACAATGAGCAGTTCTTC	CASSLPPYNEQFF